A single sample is the source of the 27 T cell receptor beta chains below, sequenced in a study of neoadjuvant anti-PD-1 for oral cavity cancer. Clones were sequenced by immunoSEQ multiplex PCR, and TCRdb holds only the in-frame ones, with some missing. The sample holds over 5,500 clones, 74% seen once. The specimen was PBMCs, collected before nivolumab (anti-PD-1) treatment. These receptor sequences come from a person between 40 and 85 years old with oral cavity squamous cell carcinoma.

V is TRBV9 and J is TRBJ2-3; TRBD2 matches 11 bases. This CDR3 region has 17 residues. Germline V gene lookup returns CDR1 SGDLS and CDR2 YYNGEE. The J segment lost 2 bases and the V segment lost 4 bases, leaving 9 bases of the junction unmatched. For the CDR3, the DNA is TGTGCCAGCAGCCCGATGACTAGCGGGGCAAACACAGATACGCAGTATTTT. It yields the protein CASSPMTSGANTDTQYF.

This clone was detected only once. V gene TRBV6-1 combines with J gene TRBJ2-1; D is unresolved. The CDR3 extends over 17 amino acids. Germline-derived CDR1 and CDR2 are MNHNS and SASEGT. V was clipped by 4 bases and J by 6 bases, with 22 bases between them. The CDR3 DNA reads TGTGCCAGCAGTGTCCAGCTGACCGTACGACCGCGCAATGAGCAGTTCTTC. The encoded protein is CASSVQLTVRPRNEQFF.

This sequence joins TRBV6-4 and TRBJ2-6; D ambiguous. The CDR3 loop spans 16 amino acids. CDR1 and CDR2 (germline): MRHNA, SNTAGT. V was clipped by 2 bases and J by 2 bases, with 10 bases between them. The CDR3 here is CASSDDIATGANVLTF. CDR3 sequence (DNA): TGTGCCAGCAGTGACGACATTGCTACTGGGGCCAACGTCCTGACTTTC.

The chain joins TRBV2 to TRBJ1-4; TRBD1 aligns across 10 bases. The germline gives CDR1 SNHLY, CDR2 FYNNEI. CDR3 length: 19 residues. V dropped 8 bases and J dropped 7; count of bases not matched to a gene: 22. The CDR3 protein is CASGGSGTGVIEVGEKLFF. The DNA for the CDR3 is TGTGCCAGCGGAGGATCTGGGACAGGGGTAATTGAGGTCGGTGAAAAACTGTTTTTT.

In this sample, this clone turned up once. The rearrangement links TRBV6-1 to TRBJ1-5; D is ambiguous. V lost 6 bases to trimming and J lost 1 base, with 13 bases between them. This CDR3 is built from 15 residues. Per germline, CDR1 MNHNS and CDR2 SASEGT. This CDR3 is CASRETPWSNQPQHF. The CDR3 nucleotides are TGTGCCAGCAGGGAGACCCCGTGGAGCAATCAGCCCCAGCATTTT.

This clone was counted a single time. This sequence joins TRBV19 and TRBJ1-5, with 7 bases aligning to TRBD1. Germline lookup yields CDR1 LNHDA and CDR2 SQIVND (reference sequence). The CDR3 contains 14 residues. The V segment lost 6 bases and the J segment 7 bases; nucleotides outside the gene matches: 9. This CDR3 reads CASSPTGRGQPQHF. The CDR3 coding sequence is TGTGCCAGTAGCCCGACAGGGAGGGGGCAGCCCCAGCATTTT.

The chain's CDR3 is CASSVGLSANTGELFF. CDR3 in DNA: TGTGCCAGCAGCGTAGGGCTCAGCGCGAACACCGGGGAGCTGTTTTTT. The chain links TRBV9 to TRBJ2-2; D is undetermined. The CDR3 loop spans 16 amino acids. Trimming removed 0 bases from V and 0 bases from J, with 9 bases in between. Germline values: CDR1 SGDLS, CDR2 YYNGEE. Variable domain in full (rest from reference TRBV9 and TRBJ2-2): DSGVTQTPKHLITATGQRVTLRCSPRSGDLSVYWYQQSLDQGLQFLIQYYNGEERAKGNILERFSAQQFPDLHSELNLSSLELGDSALYFCASSVGLSANTGELFFGEGSRLTVL.

This clone ranks as large. This sequence joins TRBV2 and TRBJ1-2, with 7 nucleotides matching TRBD1. Germline CDR1 SNHLY, CDR2 FYNNEI. The J segment lost 4 bases and the V segment lost 5 bases, leaving 10 bases of the junction unmatched. This CDR3 comprises 15 residues. CDR3 DNA: TGTGCCAGCAGTCTCGGACAGGCGAGGCTCTATGGCTACACCTTC. Amino acid sequence: CASSLGQARLYGYTF. Filled out from reference TRBV2 and TRBJ1-2, the complete variable domain reads EPEVTQTPSHQVTQMGQEVILRCVPISNHLYFYWYRQILGQKVEFLVSFYNNEISEKSEIFDDQFSVERPDGSNFTLKIRSTKLEDSAMYFCASSLGQARLYGYTFGSGTRLTVV.

The chain is built from TRBV5-6 and TRBJ1-2; 9 nucleotides match TRBD1. This CDR3 comprises 18 residues. The germline V gene encodes CDR1 SGHDT and CDR2 YYEEEE. Trimming took 6 bases from V and 3 from J; bases not matched to a gene: 18. CDR3 coding DNA: TGTGCCAGCACCGCAGGGGCCGTTACAGGGGGCCATTACTATGGCTACACCTTC. Its translation: CASTAGAVTGGHYYGYTF. Filled out from reference TRBV5-6 and TRBJ1-2, the complete variable domain reads DAGVTQSPTHLIKTRGQQVTLRCSPKSGHDTVSWYQQALGQGPQFIFQYYEEEERQRGNFPDRFSGHQFPNYSSELNVNALLLGDSALYLCASTAGAVTGGHYYGYTFGSGTRLTVV.

V gene TRBV4-2 combines with J gene TRBJ2-5; 7 positions match TRBD2. Germline trimming cut 1 base from V and 0 bases from J; bases unmatched to any gene: 5. This CDR3 is 16 amino acids long. The germline V gene encodes CDR1 LGHNA and CDR2 YNFKEQ. The CDR3 bases are TGTGCCAGCAGCCAAGGGAGGGAGGGGCACCAAGAGACCCAGTACTTC. Amino acid sequence: CASSQGREGHQETQYF.

The chain combines TRBV7-2 with TRBJ1-2; D might be TRBD1 (5 bases). V was trimmed by 2 bases and J by 3 bases, leaving 13 bases between them. This CDR3 is 15 amino acids long. CDR1 and CDR2 (germline): SGHTA, FQGNSA. The CDR3 reads CASSLTGPLDYGYTF. In DNA, the CDR3 is TGTGCCAGCAGCTTAACAGGCCCGCTGGACTATGGCTACACCTTC.

V usage is TRBV6-5 and J usage is TRBJ2-5; 9 nucleotides line up with TRBD1. The end of the DNA is better explained by TRBJ2-7, so the J call may be wrong. CDR1 is MNHEY and CDR2 is SVGAGI in the germline V gene. This CDR3 is built from 14 residues. As DNA, the CDR3 is TGTGCCAGCAGTTATATGGACAGGGGCTACGAGCAGTACTTC. As protein: CASSYMDRGYEQYF.

The chain is built from TRBV6-1 and TRBJ1-6, with 7 bases matching TRBD1. With V trimmed by 3 bases and J by 14 bases, 19 bases remained unmatched. From germline, CDR1 is MNHNS and CDR2 SASEGT. The CDR3 covers 17 residues. This CDR3 reads CASSEQNRDSGGRTLHF. The DNA for the CDR3 is TGTGCCAGCAGTGAGCAAAACCGGGACAGCGGGGGCAGAACCCTCCACTTT.

This chain uses TRBV15 with TRBJ2-2, with D possibly being TRBD2 (6 bases). Between the trimmed V and J ends, which lost 6 bases and 1 base, there was a span of 15 bases. The V gene's germline CDR1 is LNHNV and CDR2 YYDKDF (reference sequence). The CDR3 loop spans 16 amino acids. The CDR3 region has the DNA TGTGCCACCAGGGTGGTGGGACTGCTGAACACCGGGGAGCTGTTTTTT. It specifies CATRVVGLLNTGELFF.

The gene calls are TRBV16 and TRBJ1-2, with D perhaps matching TRBD1 (5 bases). CDR1 and CDR2 from the germline V gene are KGHSY and FQNENV. The V and J ends lost 0 bases and 5 bases respectively, with 7 bases between them. CDR3 length equals 13 residues. In DNA form, the CDR3 reads TGTGCCAGCAGCCAATCGCAGGGTTATGGCTACACCTTC. Translation gives CASSQSQGYGYTF. Full variable domain (outside the CDR3, taken from reference TRBV16 and TRBJ1-2): GEEVAQTPKHLVRGEGQKAKLYCAPIKGHSYVFWYQQVLKNEFKFLISFQNENVFDETGMPKERFSAKCLPNSPCSLEIQATKLEDSAVYFCASSQSQGYGYTFGSGTRLTVV.

This sequence joins TRBV9 and TRBJ2-1, with D unclear. Trimming took 4 bases from V and 0 from J, leaving 17 bases between them. Germline-derived CDR1 and CDR2 are SGDLS and YYNGEE. The CDR3 has 17 residues. The CDR3 is CASSPPSSTSSYNEQFF. In DNA, the CDR3 is TGTGCCAGCAGCCCGCCCTCAAGTACAAGCTCCTACAATGAGCAGTTCTTC.

The chain couples TRBV2 to TRBJ1-2; TRBD1 agrees at 9 bases. Trimming took 5 bases from V and 4 from J; bases not matched to a gene: 8. This CDR3 comprises 15 residues. Germline CDR1 reads SNHLY; CDR2 reads FYNNEI. Written as DNA, the CDR3 is TGTGCCAGCAGTCACAAGGGACAGGGTAGCTATGGCTACACCTTC. Amino acids: CASSHKGQGSYGYTF.

The chain joins TRBV5-1 to TRBJ1-1; TRBD1 aligns across 10 bases. This CDR3 has 17 residues. The trim removed 2 bases at V and 3 bases at J, leaving 10 bases unmatched. Looked up from germline, CDR1 is SGHRS and CDR2 is YFSETQ. The CDR3 DNA is TGCGCCAGCAGCTTATGGGGGACAGGGGCATCATACACTGAAGCTTTCTTT. Its translation: CASSLWGTGASYTEAFF.

The genes are TRBV19 and TRBJ1-3; TRBD1 is a possible D gene (5 bases). Trimming pared 9 bases from V and 2 bases from J, leaving 14 bases between. There are 14 residues in the CDR3. Germline V lookup: CDR1 LNHDA, CDR2 SQIVND (reference sequence). In DNA form, the CDR3 reads TGTGCCAGCTTAAGGCAGGGACCTGGAAACACCATATATTTT. The encoded protein is CASLRQGPGNTIYF.

The chain has TRBV7-2 and TRBJ2-3; TRBD2 agrees at 11 bases. Germline CDR1 is SGHTA and CDR2 is FQGNSA. V lost 5 bases and J lost 2; bases outside the gene matches: 3. The CDR3 runs 15 residues. This CDR3 is CASSISGGATDTQYF. The CDR3 nucleotides are TGTGCCAGCAGCATTAGCGGGGGGGCCACAGATACGCAGTATTTT.

This chain links TRBV7-9 with TRBJ1-1; D perhaps matches TRBD1 (5 bases). V shed 1 base and J shed 2 bases, with 14 bases lying between them. The CDR3 is made up of 16 amino acids. Germline CDR1 is SEHNR and CDR2 is FQNEAQ (reference sequence). The CDR3 DNA reads as TGTGCCAGCAGCTTAGGGGCAGGGACGGGTAACACTGAAGCTTTCTTT. It yields the protein CASSLGAGTGNTEAFF.

V is TRBV18 and J is TRBJ2-5, with TRBD1 matching 8 bases. The V segment lost 6 bases and the J segment 5 bases; nucleotides outside the gene matches: 5. The germline V gene encodes CDR1 KGHSH and CDR2 LQKENI. This CDR3 comprises 13 residues. The CDR3 reads CASSSDRAETQYF. The CDR3 DNA is TGTGCCAGCTCGTCGGACAGGGCGGAGACCCAGTACTTC.

The rearrangement joins TRBV7-3 to TRBJ2-3; D remains ambiguous. The germline V gene encodes CDR1 SGHTA and CDR2 FQGTGA. The ends were cut back, 2 bases at V and 6 bases at J, with 9 bases in the middle. The CDR3 runs to 13 residues. The CDR3 coding sequence is TGTGCCAGCAGCTTATCTCCTCGGGATACGCAGTATTTT. Translated, it gives CASSLSPRDTQYF.

This clone has just one count. J is TRBJ2-2 and V is TRBV7-7; no clear D. Trimming removed 5 bases at V and 2 bases at J, with 9 bases between. The germline V gene has CDR1 SSHAT and CDR2 FNYEAQ (reference sequence). The CDR3 length is 14 residues. CDR3 residues: CASSRDQNTGELFF. The CDR3 bases are TGTGCCAGCAGCCGAGACCAAAACACCGGGGAGCTGTTTTTT.

This chain uses TRBV6-7 with TRBJ2-7; no reliable D call. TRBV6-7 is assigned to the ORF class and has an uncertain function. This CDR3 is 12 amino acids long. V shed 5 bases and J shed 0 bases, with 5 bases lying between them. The CDR3 DNA reads as TGTGCCAGCAGTCCCCACTCCTACGAGCAGTACTTC. It is translated as CASSPHSYEQYF.

The chain has TRBV27 and TRBJ2-5; perhaps TRBD1 as D (6 bases). There are 13 residues in the CDR3. CDR1 and CDR2 (germline): MNHEY, SMNVEV (reference sequence). Deletions cut 3 bases from V and 5 bases from J, with 10 bases between. Here the CDR3 DNA reads TGTGCCAGCAGTTTCTCCAGGGGTGAGACCCAGTACTTC. Its protein product is CASSFSRGETQYF.

This CDR3 is CASTTGPGYTF. The CDR3 region has the DNA TGTGCCAGCACCACCGGGCCTGGCTACACCTTC. The chain couples TRBV2 to TRBJ1-2; no clear D. The V end was cut by 7 bases, the J end by 7 bases, with 10 bases between. The CDR3 is made up of 11 amino acids. Germline V gene data show CDR1 as SNHLY and CDR2 as FYNNEI. Full variable domain (remainder filled in from reference TRBV2 and TRBJ1-2): EPEVTQTPSHQVTQMGQEVILRCVPISNHLYFYWYRQILGQKVEFLVSFYNNEISEKSEIFDDQFSVERPDGSNFTLKIRSTKLEDSAMYFCASTTGPGYTFGSGTRLTVV.